Detailed here is one TCR beta chain. Its antigen is unknown. An assay was performed, and its level was deep. This table comes from immunoSEQ multiplex PCR, and its TCRdb copy is limited to in-frame clones, with some not included. The sample contains 2 million to 2.5 million clones, 90% to 96% of which appear only once. V lost 1 base, J lost 6 bases, and 14 bases lay in between. The germline V gene encodes CDR1 SGHDT and CDR2 YYEEEE. This CDR3 spans 14 amino acids. This sample stems from a study of shared clonotypes between healthy human individuals. Findings of the study overall: Memory subsets had estimated richness that was generally smaller than that of naive subsets. It was the non-shared clonotypes that had lower generation probabilities than clonotypes shared by all four donors.

The sample comprised naive CD4+ T cells sorted from blood. Noted subset: CD45RA+ positively selected. This clonotype was obtained from a man aged 18 to 30 in good health. The gene calls are TRBV5-6 and TRBJ2-7; a weak D match, TRBD1 (6 bases). The CDR3 sequence is CASSLQQGLGEQYF. The CDR3 DNA sequence: TGTGCCAGCAGCTTGCAACAGGGATTAGGCGAGCAGTACTTC. Looking up the rest from reference TRBV5-6 and TRBJ2-7 gives the full variable domain: DAGVTQSPTHLIKTRGQQVTLRCSPKSGHDTVSWYQQALGQGPQFIFQYYEEEERQRGNFPDRFSGHQFPNYSSELNVNALLLGDSALYLCASSLQQGLGEQYFGPGTRLTVT.